This TCR beta chain stems from a study of cytomegalovirus exposure and HLA in healthy donors. Both 60 Vbeta primers and 13 Jbeta primers went into the PCR. Method: immunoSEQ multiplex PCR; TCRdb's copy keeps in-frame clones and lacks some. The table has 150,000 to 180,000 clones, 65% to 80% seen once; the top ten hold 4%. Of note for this clone: One end of the junction is discordant with germline, which a read error may explain.

Germline CDR1 is SSHAT and CDR2 is FNYEAQ (reference sequence). This CDR3 region has 16 residues. The sequenced sample consisted of PBMCs. The clonotype was recovered from a woman aged 40 to 50 in good health and CMV-seronegative. The rearrangement uses TRBV7-7 and TRBJ2-3; 13 positions match TRBD2. CDR3 coding DNA: TGTGCTAGCAGCCGGGGACTAGCGGGGAACACAGATACGCAGTATTTT. Translated, it gives CASSRGLAGNTDTQYF.